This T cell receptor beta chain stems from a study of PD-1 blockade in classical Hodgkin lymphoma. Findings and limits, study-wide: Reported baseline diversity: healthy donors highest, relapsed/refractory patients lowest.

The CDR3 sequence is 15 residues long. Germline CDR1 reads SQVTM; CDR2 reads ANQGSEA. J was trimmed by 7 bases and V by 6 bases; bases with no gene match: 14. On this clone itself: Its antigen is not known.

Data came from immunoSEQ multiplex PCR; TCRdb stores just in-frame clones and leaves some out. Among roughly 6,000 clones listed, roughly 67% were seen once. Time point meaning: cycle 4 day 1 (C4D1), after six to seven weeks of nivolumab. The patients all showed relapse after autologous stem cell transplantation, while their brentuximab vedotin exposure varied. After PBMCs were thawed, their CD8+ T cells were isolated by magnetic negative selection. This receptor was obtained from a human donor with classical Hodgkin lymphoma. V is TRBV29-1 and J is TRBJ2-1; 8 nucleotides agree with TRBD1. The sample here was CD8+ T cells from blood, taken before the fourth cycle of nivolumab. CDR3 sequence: CSVPAAGGMGNEQFF. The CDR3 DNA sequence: TGCAGCGTACCGGCGGCAGGGGGCATGGGAAATGAGCAGTTCTTC.